The 4 T cell receptor beta chains below come from one sample, sequenced in a study of identifying expanded T cells in peripheral blood. The assay was immunoSEQ multiplex PCR, and TCRdb's table has in-frame clones only and misses some. This sample has 97,000 or so clones, with 88% found just once. The sequencing sample was made of blood. The origin of the receptors is a person between 18 and 75 years old in good health.

This clone appeared a single time. The V gene is TRBV7-9, the J gene TRBJ2-7, with D maybe TRBD2 (5 bases). V shed 5 bases and J shed 3 bases, with 8 bases lying between them. In germline, CDR1 is SEHNR, CDR2 FQNEAQ (reference sequence). The CDR3 runs 12 residues. CDR3 amino acids: CASSVRDYEQYF. The CDR3 DNA sequence: TGTGCCAGCAGCGTCCGGGACTACGAGCAGTACTTC.

The gene calls are TRBV6-1 and TRBJ1-1, with D possibly being TRBD1 (5 bases). The germline V and J ends were trimmed by 0 bases and 6 bases, with 14 bases remaining between them. Germline V lookup: CDR1 MNHNS, CDR2 SASEGT. This CDR3 contains 15 residues. The CDR3 loop is CASSEAGGGSAEAFF. The CDR3 nucleotides are TGTGCCAGCAGTGAAGCCGGCGGGGGGAGCGCTGAAGCTTTCTTT.

The chain couples TRBV27 to TRBJ1-2; D possibly corresponds to TRBD1 (6 bases). V was clipped by 1 base and J by 3 bases, with 9 bases between them. Looked up from germline, CDR1 is MNHEY and CDR2 is SMNVEV (reference sequence). This CDR3 has 14 residues. This CDR3 is CASSLLAGDYGYTF. The CDR3 region has the DNA TGTGCCAGCAGTTTATTGGCAGGGGACTATGGCTACACCTTC.

The rearrangement links TRBV30 to TRBJ1-3; no reliable D call. V dropped 0 bases and J dropped 4 bases, with 4 bases sitting between them. Per the germline V gene, CDR1 is GTSNPN and CDR2 is SVGIG (reference sequence). The CDR3 runs 12 residues. The CDR3 sequence: CAWSVVGNTIYF. The CDR3 DNA reads TGTGCCTGGAGTGTCGTCGGAAACACCATATATTTT.